Listed below are T cell receptor beta chains from one sample, sequenced in a study of technical replicates of blood from a handful of donors. The assay was immunoSEQ multiplex PCR, and TCRdb's table has in-frame clones only and misses some. Of about 59,000 clones listed, approximately 86% were seen once; the top ten hold approximately 5.1%. Sequencing was done on a sample of PBMCs. The receptors shown here come from a human donor in good health. Some clones in this sample may be carry-over from other donors' samples. Each CDR3 is given with its conserved first and last residue. Each record gives: V gene, clone size, J gene, D gene, CDR3 DNA, CDR3 protein. The D gene is left open where the match is weak. Some rows have no size entry. The others give once, few or many, or a class for an expanded clone.

TRBV5-6	.	TRBJ2-7	TRBD2	TGTGCCAGCAGTAAACCGGGACTAGCGGGGGGGCGCGAGCAGTACTTC	CASSKPGLAGGREQYF
TRBV5-4	.	TRBJ2-7	TRBD2	TGTGCCAGCAGCTTGGCGGGGGGATCCTACGAGCAGTACTTC	CASSLAGGSYEQYF
TRBV6-1	few	TRBJ2-6	TRBD1	TGTGCCACCGGGAGGACAGGGGATGGGGCCAACGTCCTGACTTTC	CATGRTGDGANVLTF
TRBV7-7	.	TRBJ2-5	TRBD2	TGTGCCAGCAGCTTATTGACTAGCGGAAGGTACCAAGAGACCCAGTACTTC	CASSLLTSGRYQETQYF
TRBV6-6	once	TRBJ1-3	TRBD1	TGTGCCAGCAGTTATACCGGGACAGTGGAAAACACCATATATTTT	CASSYTGTVENTIYF
TRBV5-4	few	TRBJ2-7	TRBD1	TGTGCCAGCAGCTCCGGGACAGGGGTCTCCGAGCAGTACTTC	CASSSGTGVSEQYF
TRBV5-1	.	TRBJ1-2	TRBD1	TGCGCCAGCAGCTTGGCCGAGGACAGGCGGATGAGCTACACCTTC	CASSLAEDRRMSYTF
TRBV9	.	TRBJ1-3	.	TGTGCCAGCAGCACTTCTGGAGAGGCTGGAAACACCATATATTTT	CASSTSGEAGNTIYF
TRBV30	.	TRBJ1-2	.	TGTGCCTGGAGTACAGGGTTTAACTATGGCTACACCTTC	CAWSTGFNYGYTF
TRBV5-4	few	TRBJ2-5	.	TGTGCCAGCAGCCGGACGGGACTCATGGTATCGAAGACCCAGTACTTC	CASSRTGLMVSKTQYF
TRBV5-1	.	TRBJ2-3	TRBD2	TGCGCCAGCAGCTTGGTAGGGACTACGGGGGGCACAGATACGCAGTATTTT	CASSLVGTTGGTDTQYF
TRBV4-2	.	TRBJ2-6	.	TGTGCCAGCAGCCAAGAAGCGGGTACTGGGGCCAACGTCCTGACTTTC	CASSQEAGTGANVLTF
TRBV19	.	TRBJ2-3	.	TGTGCCAGTAGACTGCAATGGGCAGGGAGCACAGATACGCAGTATTTT	CASRLQWAGSTDTQYF
TRBV7-8	.	TRBJ2-7	.	TGTGCCAGCAGCGGCTCGCGGTCCTACGAGCAGTACTTC	CASSGSRSYEQYF
TRBV18	.	TRBJ2-5	TRBD2	TGTGCCAGCTCGGCGGGAGTGGGGGAGACCCAGTACTTC	CASSAGVGETQYF
TRBV7-9	.	TRBJ2-3	.	TGTGCCAGCAGCTGGGGGGGGCGCACAGATACGCAGTATTTT	CASSWGGRTDTQYF
TRBV29-1	once	TRBJ2-3	TRBD1	TGCAGCGTAGACACAGGGGGCCCAGTGGAGTATTTT	CSVDTGGPVEYF
TRBV5-5	.	TRBJ2-2	.	TGTGCCAGCAGCCCCTCCCGGCTAGCTAGGGACACCGGGGAGCTGTTTTTT	CASSPSRLARDTGELFF
TRBV6-1	.	TRBJ1-3	TRBD1	TGTGCCAGCAGTAGCGAGGGACAGGCGGGAAACACCATATATTTT	CASSSEGQAGNTIYF
TRBV6-5	.	TRBJ2-7	TRBD2	TGTGCCAGCAGTGTAGCGGGGGGGACCTACGAGCAGTACTTC	CASSVAGGTYEQYF
TRBV7-9	.	TRBJ2-7	.	TGTGCCAGCACCTCGGGGAGTCCGTACGAGCAGTACTTC	CASTSGSPYEQYF
TRBV7-2	.	TRBJ2-1	TRBD2	TGTGCCAGCAGCTTAACTAGCGGGAACTGGTACAATGAGCAGTTCTTC	CASSLTSGNWYNEQFF
TRBV30	.	TRBJ2-5	.	TGTGCCTGGAGTGGTGTACAAGAGACCCAGTACTTC	CAWSGVQETQYF
TRBV7-6	.	TRBJ1-4	.	TGTGCCAGCAGCTCATCGGCAACTAATGAAAAACTGTTTTTT	CASSSSATNEKLFF
TRBV7-9	.	TRBJ2-2	.	TGTGCCAGCAGCCGAAGCATGACAGGGAGGTACACCGGGGAGCTGTTTTTT	CASSRSMTGRYTGELFF
TRBV20-1	.	TRBJ2-1	.	TGCAGTGCGCGACAGGACGAGCAGTTCTTC	CSARQDEQFF
TRBV6-5	.	TRBJ1-1	.	TGTGCCAGCAGCCGCGGCGGGATGAACACTGAAGCTTTCTTT	CASSRGGMNTEAFF
TRBV4-3	.	TRBJ1-3	.	TGCGCCAGCAGCCAACCTCCAAACACCATATATTTT	CASSQPPNTIYF
TRBV6-6	.	TRBJ1-1	.	TGTGCCAGCAGTATAAGAGTGCACACTGAAGCTTTCTTT	CASSIRVHTEAFF
TRBV27	.	TRBJ1-2	.	TGTGCCAGCAGTTTTTCCGAGAGCCCTATCGGCTACACCTTC	CASSFSESPIGYTF
TRBV4-2	.	TRBJ2-3	TRBD2	TGTGCCAGCAGCCAAGTCGGGGGGGCGAGAGAACGTACGCAGTATTTT	CASSQVGGARERTQYF
TRBV5-3	.	TRBJ1-2	.	TGTGCCAACAGCGGGGGGAGGTCCTATGGCTACACCTTC	CANSGGRSYGYTF
TRBV29-1	.	TRBJ2-4	.	TGCAGCGTTTTTATGGGGGCAAACATTCAGTACTTC	CSVFMGANIQYF
TRBV27	.	TRBJ2-1	.	TGTGCCAGCAGTTTTTTTAGCTCCTACAATGAGCAGTTCTTC	CASSFFSSYNEQFF
TRBV9	.	TRBJ2-3	TRBD2	TGTGCCAGCTCCTTAGGGGTTAGCGGGGGGGGCACAGATACGCAGTATTTT	CASSLGVSGGGTDTQYF
TRBV5-1	.	TRBJ2-7	.	TGCGCCAGCAGCTTTGGGTGGGTGACAGGATCCTACGAGCAGTACTTC	CASSFGWVTGSYEQYF
TRBV18	.	TRBJ1-1	.	TGTGCCAGCTCACCTCAACAGGGGAACACTGAAGCTTTCTTT	CASSPQQGNTEAFF
TRBV29-1	.	TRBJ2-3	TRBD1	TGCAGCGTTTCGGGACAGGACACAGATACGCAGTATTTT	CSVSGQDTDTQYF
TRBV5-1	.	TRBJ2-7	.	TGCGCCAGCAGCCCGGTTGGGCCCCGCAACTACGAGCAGTACTTC	CASSPVGPRNYEQYF
TRBV21-1	.	TRBJ2-5	.	TGTGCCAGCACCAAGAGGGGGACCGCAGAGACCCAGTACTTC	CASTKRGTAETQYF
TRBV11-2	.	TRBJ2-7	.	TGTGCCAGCAGCCTCAGCAGGGGTTACTACGAGCAGTACTTC	CASSLSRGYYEQYF
TRBV11-2	.	TRBJ2-1	TRBD1	TGTGCCAGCAGCGCGGGACAGGGAACCTACAATGAGCAGTTCTTC	CASSAGQGTYNEQFF